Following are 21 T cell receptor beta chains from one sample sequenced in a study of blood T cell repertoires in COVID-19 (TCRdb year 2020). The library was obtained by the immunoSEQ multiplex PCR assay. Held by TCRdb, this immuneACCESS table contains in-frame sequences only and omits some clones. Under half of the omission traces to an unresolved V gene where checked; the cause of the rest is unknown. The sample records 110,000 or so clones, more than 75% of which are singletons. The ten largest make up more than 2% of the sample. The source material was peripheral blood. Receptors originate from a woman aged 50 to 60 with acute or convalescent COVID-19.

The CDR3, as DNA: TGTGCCAGCAGCTTCCCATGGGGGGAGGAGACCCAGTACTTC. Its translation: CASSFPWGEETQYF. The J gene is TRBJ2-5, the V gene TRBV7-9; weak D call: TRBD2 (6 bases). Germline V lookup: CDR1 SEHNR, CDR2 FQNEAQ (reference sequence). V was shortened by 3 bases and J by 5 bases, with 13 bases between the two germline ends. The CDR3 is made up of 14 amino acids. Based on the CDR3 plus reference TRBV7-9 and TRBJ2-5, the full variable domain is DTGVSQNPRHKITKRGQNVTFRCDPISEHNRLYWYRQTLGQGPEFLTYFQNEAQLEKSRLLSDRFSAERPKGSFSTLEIQRTEQGDSAMYLCASSFPWGEETQYFGPGTRLLVL.

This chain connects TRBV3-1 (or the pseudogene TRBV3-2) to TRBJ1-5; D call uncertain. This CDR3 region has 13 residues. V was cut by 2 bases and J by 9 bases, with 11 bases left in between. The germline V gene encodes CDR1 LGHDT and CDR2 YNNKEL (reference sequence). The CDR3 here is CASSQTRSGPQHF. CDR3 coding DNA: TGTGCCAGCAGCCAAACACGGAGTGGGCCCCAGCATTTT.

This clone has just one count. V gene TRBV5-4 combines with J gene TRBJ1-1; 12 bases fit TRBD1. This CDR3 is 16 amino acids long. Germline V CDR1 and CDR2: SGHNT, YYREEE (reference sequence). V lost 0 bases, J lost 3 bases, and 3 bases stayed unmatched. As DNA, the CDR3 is TGTGCCAGCAGCTTGGGGGACAGGGGGCCGGACACTGAAGCTTTCTTT. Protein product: CASSLGDRGPDTEAFF.

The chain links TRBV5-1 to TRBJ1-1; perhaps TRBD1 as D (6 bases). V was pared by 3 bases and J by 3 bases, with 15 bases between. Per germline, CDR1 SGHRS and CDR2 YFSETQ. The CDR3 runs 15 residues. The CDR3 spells CASSSVQGRDTEAFF. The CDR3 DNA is TGCGCCAGCAGCTCGGTACAGGGAAGGGACACTGAAGCTTTCTTT.

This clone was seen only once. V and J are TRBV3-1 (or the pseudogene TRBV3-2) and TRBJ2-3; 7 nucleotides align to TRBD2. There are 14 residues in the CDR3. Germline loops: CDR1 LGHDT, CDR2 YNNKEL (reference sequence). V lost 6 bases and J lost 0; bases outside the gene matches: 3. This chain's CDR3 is CASSTGGSTDTQYF. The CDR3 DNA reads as TGTGCCAGCAGTACCGGGGGGAGCACAGATACGCAGTATTTT.

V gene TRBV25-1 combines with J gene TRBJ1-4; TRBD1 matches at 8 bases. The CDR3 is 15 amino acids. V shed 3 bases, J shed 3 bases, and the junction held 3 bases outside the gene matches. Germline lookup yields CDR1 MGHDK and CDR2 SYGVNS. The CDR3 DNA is TGTGCCAGCAGTGACTTGACAGGGGCTAATGAAAAACTGTTTTTT. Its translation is CASSDLTGANEKLFF.

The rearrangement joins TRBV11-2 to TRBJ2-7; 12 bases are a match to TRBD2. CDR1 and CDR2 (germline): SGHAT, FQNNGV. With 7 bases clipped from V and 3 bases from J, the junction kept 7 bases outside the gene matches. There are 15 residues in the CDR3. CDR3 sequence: CASTTGLAGIYEQYF. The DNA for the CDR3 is TGTGCCAGCACCACGGGACTAGCGGGTATCTACGAGCAGTACTTC.

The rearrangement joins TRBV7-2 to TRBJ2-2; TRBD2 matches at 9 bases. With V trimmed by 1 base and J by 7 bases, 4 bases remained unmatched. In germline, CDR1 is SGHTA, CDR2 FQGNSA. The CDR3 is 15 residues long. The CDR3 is CASSLVASGDGELFF. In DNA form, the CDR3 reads TGTGCCAGCAGCTTAGTGGCTAGCGGGGACGGGGAGCTGTTTTTT.

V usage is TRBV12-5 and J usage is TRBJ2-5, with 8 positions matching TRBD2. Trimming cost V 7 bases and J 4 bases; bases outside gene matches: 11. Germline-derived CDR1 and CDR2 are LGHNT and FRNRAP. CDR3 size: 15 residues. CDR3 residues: CASASTGGGLETQYF. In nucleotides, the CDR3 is TGTGCTAGTGCCTCCACCGGGGGGGGCCTAGAGACCCAGTACTTC.

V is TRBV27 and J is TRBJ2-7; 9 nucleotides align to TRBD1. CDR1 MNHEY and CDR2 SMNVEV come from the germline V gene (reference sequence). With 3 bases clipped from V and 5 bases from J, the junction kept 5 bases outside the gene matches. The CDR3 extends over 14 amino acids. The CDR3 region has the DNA TGTGCCAGCAGTTTTGGGACAGGGTCTAACGAGCAGTACTTC. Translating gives CASSFGTGSNEQYF.

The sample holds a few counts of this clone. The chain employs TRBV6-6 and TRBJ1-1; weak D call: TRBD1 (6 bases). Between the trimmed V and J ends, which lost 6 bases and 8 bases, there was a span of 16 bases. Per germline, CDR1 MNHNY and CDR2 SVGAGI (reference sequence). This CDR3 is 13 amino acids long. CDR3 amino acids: CASSILPGQEAFF. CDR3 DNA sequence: TGTGCCAGCAGCATACTTCCGGGACAAGAAGCTTTCTTT.

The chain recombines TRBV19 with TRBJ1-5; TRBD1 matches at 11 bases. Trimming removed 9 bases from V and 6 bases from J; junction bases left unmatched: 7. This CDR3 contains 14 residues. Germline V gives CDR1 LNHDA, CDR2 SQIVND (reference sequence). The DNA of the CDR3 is TGTGCCAGCGCCGGGACAGGGGGTACTCAGCCCCAGCATTTT. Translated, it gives CASAGTGGTQPQHF.

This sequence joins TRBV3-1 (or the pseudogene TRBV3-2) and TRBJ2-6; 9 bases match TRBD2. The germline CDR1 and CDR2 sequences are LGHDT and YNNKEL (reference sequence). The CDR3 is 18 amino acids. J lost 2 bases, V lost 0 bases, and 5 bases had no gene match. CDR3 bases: TGTGCCAGCAGCCAAGAGGTTATAGCGGGAGCTGGGGCCAACGTCCTGACTTTC. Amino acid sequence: CASSQEVIAGAGANVLTF.

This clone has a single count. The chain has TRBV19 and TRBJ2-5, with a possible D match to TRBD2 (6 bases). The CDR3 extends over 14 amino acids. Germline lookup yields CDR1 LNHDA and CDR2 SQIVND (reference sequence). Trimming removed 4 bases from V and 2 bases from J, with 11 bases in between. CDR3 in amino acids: CASSNRDWQETQYF. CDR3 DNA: TGTGCCAGTAGTAACCGGGACTGGCAAGAGACCCAGTACTTC. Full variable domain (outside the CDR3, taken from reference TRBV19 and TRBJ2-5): DGGITQSPKYLFRKEGQNVTLSCEQNLNHDAMYWYRQDPGQGLRLIYYSQIVNDFQKGDIAEGYSVSREKKESFPLTVTSAQKNPTAFYLCASSNRDWQETQYFGPGTRLLVL.

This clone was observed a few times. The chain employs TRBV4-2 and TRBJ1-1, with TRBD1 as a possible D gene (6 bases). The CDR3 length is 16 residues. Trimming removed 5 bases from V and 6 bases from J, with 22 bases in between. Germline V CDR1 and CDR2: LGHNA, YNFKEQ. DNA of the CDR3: TGTGCCAGCAGCAGGGGACACGAGGGGGGGCTTCCTGAAGCTTTCTTT. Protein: CASSRGHEGGLPEAFF.

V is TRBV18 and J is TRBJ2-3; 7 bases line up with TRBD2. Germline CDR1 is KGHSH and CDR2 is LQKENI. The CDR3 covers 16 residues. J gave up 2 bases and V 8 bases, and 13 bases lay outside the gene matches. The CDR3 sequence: CASPPGASGDTDTQYF. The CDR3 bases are TGTGCCAGCCCCCCGGGAGCTAGCGGAGACACAGATACGCAGTATTTT.

In nucleotides, the CDR3 is TGTGCCACCCAGGCCCTGCCGGAAACTGAAGCTTTCTTT. Protein product: CATQALPETEAFF. J is TRBJ1-1 and V is TRBV6-5, with D unclear. Germline V CDR1 and CDR2: MNHEY, SVGAGI. V was clipped by 10 bases and J by 5 bases, with 17 bases between them. There are 13 residues in the CDR3.

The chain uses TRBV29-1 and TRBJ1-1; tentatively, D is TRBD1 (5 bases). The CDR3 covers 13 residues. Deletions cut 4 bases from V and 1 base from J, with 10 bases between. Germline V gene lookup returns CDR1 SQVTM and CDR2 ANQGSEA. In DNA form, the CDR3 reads TGCAGCGTTGCCGACAGATCGAACACTGAAGCTTTCTTT. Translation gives CSVADRSNTEAFF.

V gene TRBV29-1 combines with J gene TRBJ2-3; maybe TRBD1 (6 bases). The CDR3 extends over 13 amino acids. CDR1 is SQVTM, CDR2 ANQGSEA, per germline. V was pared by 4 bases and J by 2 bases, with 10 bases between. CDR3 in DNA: TGCAGCGTTGTTAAGGGGGTCACAGATACGCAGTATTTT. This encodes CSVVKGVTDTQYF.

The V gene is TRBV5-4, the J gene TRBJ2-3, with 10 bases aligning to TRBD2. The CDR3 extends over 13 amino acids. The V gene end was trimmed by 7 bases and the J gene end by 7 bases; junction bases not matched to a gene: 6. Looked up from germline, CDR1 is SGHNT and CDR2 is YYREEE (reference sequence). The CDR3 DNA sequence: TGTGCCAGCGGCACTAGCGGGGAAAATACGCAGTATTTT. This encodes CASGTSGENTQYF.

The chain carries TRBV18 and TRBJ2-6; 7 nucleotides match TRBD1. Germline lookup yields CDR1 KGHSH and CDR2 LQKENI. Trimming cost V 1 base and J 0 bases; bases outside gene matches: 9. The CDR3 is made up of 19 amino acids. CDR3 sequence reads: CASSPRLSGTDSGANVLTF. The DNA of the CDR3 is TGTGCCAGCTCACCACGACTTTCCGGGACAGACTCTGGGGCCAACGTCCTGACTTTC. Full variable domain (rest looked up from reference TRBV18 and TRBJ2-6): NAGVMQNPRHLVRRRGQEARLRCSPMKGHSHVYWYRQLPEEGLKFMVYLQKENIIDESGMPKERFSAEFPKEGPSILRIQQVVRGDSAAYFCASSPRLSGTDSGANVLTFGAGSRLTVL.